The 25 T cell receptor beta chains reported below all come from one sample, sequenced in a study of T cell repertoires in cytomegalovirus infection. MiXCR was run by TCRdb on the reads, yielding one entry per CDR3 protein. The sample carries approximately 1,000,000 distinct CDR3 sequences, 30% to 40% recorded once. These TCRs are of unknown antigen specificity. This specimen consisted of cultured CD8+ T cells from PBMCs, obtained from culture after CMV antigen stimulation. Receptors were obtained from a human donor in good health (CMV status not recorded). Some clones in this sample may be carry-over from other donors' samples.

The V and J genes are TRBV12-3 or TRBV12-4 and TRBJ1-5; 9 bases agree with TRBD1. This CDR3 has 14 amino acids. J lost 6 bases, V lost 7 bases, and 7 bases had no gene match. Here the CDR3 reads CASTKGTGTQPQHF. The CDR3 coding sequence is TGTGCCAGCACCAAGGGGACAGGGACTCAGCCCCAGCATTTT.

This clonotype was detected many times. The V gene is TRBV7-6, the J gene TRBJ2-2; unclear D gene. The V end was cut by 3 bases, the J end by 2 bases, with 7 bases between. Germline V gene sequence: CDR1 SGHVS, CDR2 FNYEAQ. CDR3 length: 14 amino acids. The CDR3 loop is CASSFNTNTGELFF. CDR3 bases: TGTGCCAGCAGCTTTAACACCAACACCGGGGAGCTGTTTTTT.

This clonotype was seen a handful of times. The chain has TRBV7-9 and TRBJ2-3; D is possibly TRBD2 (6 bases). V shed 0 bases and J shed 14 bases, with 9 bases lying between them. This CDR3 is 11 amino acids long. CDR1 SEHNR and CDR2 FQNEAQ come from the germline V gene (reference sequence). The CDR3 spells CASSLAGDSYF. DNA of the CDR3: TGTGCCAGCAGCTTAGCGGGGGACTCGTATTTT.

As concerns this clonotype: At one end the junction does not follow the germline gene, possibly because of a read error. The genes are TRBV7-3 and TRBJ2-7; D uncertain. This CDR3 is 16 amino acids long. Germline CDR1 is SGHTA and CDR2 is FQGTGA. This chain's CDR3 is CANSLLTRPSGYEQYF. The CDR3 coding sequence is TGTGCCAACAGCCTCTTGACACGCCCCTCGGGCTACGAGCAGTACTTC.

CDR3 region: CASSYGGQERYEQYF. For the CDR3, the DNA is TGTGCCAGCAGTTACGGGGGACAGGAGAGATACGAGCAGTACTTC. The chain employs TRBV6-6 and TRBJ2-7; TRBD1 matches 8 bases. CDR1 is MNHNY, CDR2 SVGAGI, per germline (reference sequence). The CDR3 has 15 amino acids. After removal of 2 bases from V and 4 bases from J, the junction contained 7 bases not matched to a gene.

This clonotype has just a few counts. This chain links TRBV10-2 with TRBJ2-2; 16 nucleotides line up with TRBD2. Losses at the gene ends were 6 bases for V and 3 bases for J; bases not matched to a gene: 7. This CDR3 is 18 amino acids long. CDR1 and CDR2 (germline): WSHSY, SAAADI. The CDR3 here is CASSAGLAGGLYTGELFF. The CDR3 coding sequence is TGCGCCAGCAGCGCGGGACTAGCGGGGGGGCTCTACACCGGGGAGCTGTTTTTT.

With regard to this clonotype: A much larger clone differs from this one at a single base, so this may be a read error. J is TRBJ2-1 and V is TRBV7-2; D is uncertain. V dropped 5 bases and J dropped 8 bases, with 7 bases sitting between them. There are 11 residues in the CDR3. Germline V gene data show CDR1 as SGHTA and CDR2 as FQGNSA. The chain's CDR3 is CASSPPDEQFF. CDR3 DNA sequence: TGTGCCAGCAGCCCCCCCGATGAGCAGTTCTTC. Full variable domain (outside the CDR3, taken from reference TRBV7-2 and TRBJ2-1): GAGVSQSPSNKVTEKGKDVELRCDPISGHTALYWYRQSLGQGLEFLIYFQGNSAPDKSGLPSDRFSAERTGGSVSTLTIQRTQQEDSAVYLCASSPPDEQFFGPGTRLTVL.

The V call is TRBV27, the J call TRBJ2-7; D is perhaps TRBD1 or TRBD2 (5 bases each). The length of the CDR3 is 15 residues. The germline V gene encodes CDR1 MNHEY and CDR2 SMNVEV (reference sequence). The V end was cut by 4 bases, the J end by 0 bases, with 13 bases between. The CDR3 protein is CASSSPGTGSYEQYF. DNA for the CDR3: TGTGCCAGCAGTTCTCCCGGGACGGGCTCCTACGAGCAGTACTTC.

The chain couples TRBV24-1 to TRBJ2-5, with TRBD1 identical over 8 bases. There are 17 residues in the CDR3. Germline loops: CDR1 KGHDR, CDR2 SFDVKD. V lost 3 bases, J lost 5 bases, and 13 bases stayed unmatched. DNA of the CDR3: TGTGCCACCAGTGATCTGAACAGGGGGAAGAATGTGGAGACCCAGTACTTC. The encoded protein is CATSDLNRGKNVETQYF.

The V call is TRBV12-3 or TRBV12-4, the J call TRBJ1-2; D possibly corresponds to TRBD1 (6 bases). The CDR3 is 18 residues long. The ends were cut back, 5 bases at V and 0 bases at J, with 22 bases in the middle. CDR3 sequence (DNA): TGTGCCAGCAGTATATCGGACAGACCTATAACTTCTAACTATGGCTACACCTTC. Protein: CASSISDRPITSNYGYTF.

Only a few counts were recorded for this clonotype. CDR3 sequence: CASRGYRDAGNYEQYV. The CDR3 DNA reads TGTGCCAGCAGGGGTTACCGGGACGCCGGCAACTACGAGCAGTACGTC. This chain uses TRBV6-1 with TRBJ2-7; D may be TRBD1 or TRBD2 (5 bases each). V gave up 6 bases and J gave up 3 bases, with 21 bases separating them. In germline, CDR1 is MNHNS, CDR2 SASEGT. The CDR3 length is 16 residues.

Notes on this clonotype: This may arise from a read error, as a much more abundant clone is one base away. The J gene is TRBJ2-1, the V gene TRBV7-6; D might be TRBD2 (6 bases). Germline lookup yields CDR1 SGHVS and CDR2 FNYEAQ. CDR3 size: 13 residues. Trimming pared 5 bases from V and 12 bases from J, leaving 17 bases between. As DNA, the CDR3 is TGTGCCAGCAGCCCTCCCTGGACGGGGGTGCAGTTCTTC. It yields the protein CASSPPWTGVQFF.

This clonotype came up a few times. The chain couples TRBV7-2 to TRBJ1-4; the D is unclear. CDR3 size: 14 residues. Germline V lookup: CDR1 SGHTA, CDR2 FQGNSA. Trimming stripped 3 bases from V and 4 bases from J, with 9 bases between. The CDR3 region has the DNA TGTGCCAGCAGCTTCTTCGTCAATAATGAAAAACTGTTTTTT. This codes for CASSFFVNNEKLFF.

The chain carries TRBV18 and TRBJ2-5; the D is unclear. Trimming stripped 4 bases from V and 5 bases from J, with 14 bases between. The length of the CDR3 is 14 residues. Germline V CDR1 and CDR2: KGHSH, LQKENI. CDR3: CASSRPDPLETQYF. The CDR3 DNA reads TGTGCCAGCTCACGCCCGGACCCCCTTGAGACCCAGTACTTC.

This clonotype came up a few times. This rearrangement joins TRBV6-6 to TRBJ2-1; 11 bases are shared with TRBD1. CDR1 is MNHNY, CDR2 SVGAGI, per germline (reference sequence). V was clipped by 5 bases and J by 6 bases; unmatched bases: 6. The CDR3 length is 15 residues. This CDR3 is CASSRLGTGGNEQFF. Written as DNA, the CDR3 is TGTGCCAGCAGTCGTCTCGGGACAGGGGGCAATGAGCAGTTCTTC.

This clonotype was detected only a few times. The rearrangement uses TRBV12-3 or TRBV12-4 and TRBJ2-4; tentatively, D is TRBD1 (6 bases). Trimming pared 5 bases from V and 8 bases from J, leaving 28 bases between. The CDR3 totals 18 residues. CDR3 loop: CASSNAPRESDSRYIQYF. The CDR3 nucleotides read TGTGCCAGCAGTAATGCCCCAAGGGAGTCGGACAGTCGATACATTCAGTACTTC.

The sample holds many counts of this clonotype. The chain carries TRBV7-9 and TRBJ2-1, with 14 bases matching TRBD2. Germline loops: CDR1 SEHNR, CDR2 FQNEAQ (reference sequence). With V trimmed by 4 bases and J by 7 bases, 6 bases remained unmatched. The CDR3 runs 16 residues. The CDR3 spells CASSSRLAGGPNEQFF. CDR3 sequence (DNA): TGTGCCAGCAGCTCGAGACTAGCGGGGGGGCCGAATGAGCAGTTCTTC.

The J gene is TRBJ2-1, the V gene TRBV2; 10 bases are shared with TRBD1. The CDR3 is 17 residues long. The V segment lost 2 bases and the J segment 1 base; nucleotides outside the gene matches: 5. Germline V CDR1 and CDR2: SNHLY, FYNNEI. This chain's CDR3 is CASSEPRDRGSYNEQFF. The CDR3 DNA follows: TGTGCCAGCAGTGAACCCCGGGACAGGGGTTCCTACAATGAGCAGTTCTTC.

This clonotype has a handful of counts. The chain carries TRBV20-1 and TRBJ2-5, with D perhaps matching TRBD2 (5 bases). There are 14 residues in the CDR3. V was trimmed by 3 bases and J by 0 bases, leaving 11 bases between them. Germline values: CDR1 DFQATT, CDR2 SNEGSKA (reference sequence). CDR3 bases: TGCAGTGCTAGCGAACTGGACTACCAAGAGACCCAGTACTTC. This codes for CSASELDYQETQYF.

This clonotype was picked up a small number of times. The V and J genes are TRBV4-1 and TRBJ2-1; unclear D gene. The V end was cut by 0 bases, the J end by 0 bases, with 9 bases between. The CDR3 covers 16 residues. Germline CDR1 reads MGHRA; CDR2 reads YSYEKL. The CDR3 region has the DNA TGCGCCAGCAGCCAAGATTATGGAAACTCCTACAATGAGCAGTTCTTC. This sequence encodes CASSQDYGNSYNEQFF.

The chain carries TRBV3-1 and TRBJ2-3, with a possible D match to TRBD2 (6 bases). Trimming shortened V by 7 bases and J by 2 bases, and 16 bases separated the two germline ends. Germline CDR1 and CDR2: LGHDT and YNNKEL (reference sequence). The CDR3 is 15 amino acids. The CDR3 DNA reads TGTGCCAGCACCTACTCGGGACTCCCCACAGATACGCAGTATTTT. The encoded protein is CASTYSGLPTDTQYF.

The rearrangement links TRBV7-9 to TRBJ2-3, with 14 positions matching TRBD2. This CDR3 is built from 18 residues. Germline CDR1 reads SEHNR; CDR2 reads FQNEAQ (reference sequence). V lost 5 bases to trimming and J lost 1 base; unmatched junction nucleotides: 8. In DNA, the CDR3 is TGTGCCAGCAGCGTACGGACTAGCGGGGGGCGAGGCACAGATACGCAGTATTTT. Translating it yields CASSVRTSGGRGTDTQYF. The variable domain in full, completed from reference TRBV7-9 and TRBJ2-3, reads DTGVSQNPRHKITKRGQNVTFRCDPISEHNRLYWYRQTLGQGPEFLTYFQNEAQLEKSRLLSDRFSAERPKGSFSTLEIQRTEQGDSAMYLCASSVRTSGGRGTDTQYFGPGTRLTVL.

In its sample, this clonotype was seen many times. V gene TRBV7-9 combines with J gene TRBJ1-6; 12 bases map to TRBD1. The CDR3 totals 17 residues. Germline-derived CDR1 and CDR2 are SEHNR and FQNEAQ (reference sequence). With V trimmed by 4 bases and J by 5 bases, 6 bases remained unmatched. CDR3 DNA: TGTGCCAGCAGCTCCCCCGGGACAGGGGGCCATAATTCACCCCTCCACTTT. Translation gives CASSSPGTGGHNSPLHF.

This sequence joins TRBV27 and TRBJ2-3; 7 bases fit TRBD2. Per the germline V gene, CDR1 is MNHEY and CDR2 is SMNVEV (reference sequence). This CDR3 is 15 amino acids long. The junction had 6 bases not matched to a gene; V was cut back by 2 bases and J by 4 bases. The CDR3 protein is CASSLELARSDTQYF. The CDR3 region has the DNA TGTGCCAGCAGTTTAGAACTAGCGAGGTCAGATACGCAGTATTTT.

This clonotype came up a few times. The CDR3 DNA sequence: TGTGCCAGCAGTGAAGCGTTGGCACCCCTGGAGCAGTACTTC. Residues: CASSEALAPLEQYF. The chain links TRBV6-1 to TRBJ2-7, with D unclear. The ends were cut back, 0 bases at V and 7 bases at J, with 13 bases in the middle. The CDR3 is made up of 14 amino acids. The germline CDR1 and CDR2 sequences are MNHNS and SASEGT.